A single sample is the source of the 27 T cell receptor beta chains below, sequenced in a study of blood T cells in healthy people across ages. A second PCR, run for roughly 7 to 11 cycles, used a sample-barcoded 5' primer plus a J-beta primer mix. TCRdb passed the 5' RACE reads through MiXCR, listing each CDR3 protein once. The sample includes approximately 2,000,000 distinct CDR3 sequences, about two fifths of them seen just once. The sequenced sample was blood. The receptors stem from a human donor in good health.

This clonotype was picked up a small number of times. The chain uses TRBV7-8 and TRBJ2-7, with D perhaps TRBD1 or TRBD2 (5 bases each). CDR3 length: 15 amino acids. Germline loops: CDR1 SGHVS, CDR2 FQNEAQ. Between the trimmed V and J ends, which lost 2 bases and 0 bases, there was a span of 11 bases. The CDR3 loop reads CASSLRGADSYEQYF. The CDR3 coding sequence is TGTGCCAGCAGCTTAAGAGGGGCCGACTCCTACGAGCAGTACTTC.

This clonotype was picked up a small number of times. V usage is TRBV12-3 or TRBV12-4 and J usage is TRBJ2-1, with a possible D match to TRBD2 (7 bases). CDR3 length equals 17 residues. V was trimmed by 6 bases and J by 4 bases, leaving 22 bases between them. CDR3 sequence (DNA): TGTGCCAGCAGGTTGAGCGCAGGACTAGGGGGATACAATGAGCAGTTCTTC. It yields the protein CASRLSAGLGGYNEQFF.

Comment on this clonotype: Since a much larger clone is just one base distant, this may be a read error. This chain uses TRBV7-8 with TRBJ2-3; TRBD1 might be the D (5 bases). This CDR3 comprises 12 residues. From germline, CDR1 is SGHVS and CDR2 FQNEAQ. The CDR3 region is CANSLAGNTQYF. CDR3 nucleotide sequence: TGTGCCAACAGCTTAGCAGGGAATACGCAGTATTTT.

The gene calls are TRBV18 and TRBJ2-7; D is tentatively TRBD1 or TRBD2 (5 bases each). CDR3 length equals 15 residues. V gave up 5 bases and J gave up 4 bases, with 18 bases separating them. Germline V lookup: CDR1 KGHSH, CDR2 LQKENI. The CDR3 region is CASSSSSRDRYEQYF. As DNA, the CDR3 is TGTGCCAGCTCATCATCGAGTAGGGACCGATACGAGCAGTACTTC.

This clonotype was detected a few times. The rearrangement joins TRBV4-1 to TRBJ2-7, with TRBD2 as a possible D gene (6 bases). Germline V gives CDR1 MGHRA, CDR2 YSYEKL. Trimming cost V 2 bases and J 1 base, with 15 bases left between them. The CDR3 runs 16 residues. The CDR3 spells CASSQFSGRISYEQYF. In nucleotides, the CDR3 is TGCGCCAGCAGCCAATTTAGCGGCAGAATTTCCTACGAGCAGTACTTC.

V and J are TRBV4-2 and TRBJ2-7, with unresolved D. The germline V gene has CDR1 LGHNA and CDR2 YNFKEQ. The CDR3 runs to 16 residues. V gave up 0 bases and J gave up 2 bases, with 14 bases separating them. CDR3 in DNA: TGTGCCAGCAGCCAAGATATAACGGGCGGCCCCTACGAGCAGTACTTC. Translation: CASSQDITGGPYEQYF.

The chain couples TRBV3-1 to TRBJ1-5; no firm D call. The CDR3 is 15 residues long. Trimming cost V 0 bases and J 4 bases, with 10 bases left between them. Per the germline V gene, CDR1 is LGHDT and CDR2 is YNNKEL (reference sequence). CDR3 protein: CASSQDLIPNQPQHF. For the CDR3, the DNA is TGTGCCAGCAGCCAAGATCTTATTCCTAATCAGCCCCAGCATTTT.

This clonotype turned up a few times. This sequence joins TRBV7-9 and TRBJ2-1; TRBD2 is a possible D gene (6 bases). Germline CDR1 reads SEHNR; CDR2 reads FQNEAQ (reference sequence). The CDR3 length is 15 residues. The V gene lost 5 bases and the J gene lost 13 bases, with 24 bases spanning the gap. DNA for the CDR3: TGTGCCAGCAGCAATACCGGGACTCAAAGGTTGGCCCAGTTCTTC. Its translation: CASSNTGTQRLAQFF.

V gene TRBV5-1 combines with J gene TRBJ2-3; TRBD2 matches at 9 bases. Looked up from germline, CDR1 is SGHRS and CDR2 is YFSETQ. The CDR3 sequence is 15 residues long. Trimming removed 4 bases from V and 1 base from J; junction bases left unmatched: 4. CDR3 residues: CASSGGGAGTDTQYF. The CDR3 region has the DNA TGCGCCAGCAGCGGCGGGGGGGCTGGCACAGATACGCAGTATTTT.

The chain links TRBV15 to TRBJ1-5, with 10 bases identical to TRBD1. CDR3 length equals 19 residues. Per germline, CDR1 LNHNV and CDR2 YYDKDF (reference sequence). With 1 base clipped from V and 0 bases from J, the junction kept 9 bases outside the gene matches. The CDR3 sequence is CATSRVPGTGVFSNQPQHF. The CDR3 coding sequence is TGTGCCACCAGCAGAGTCCCAGGGACAGGGGTCTTTAGCAATCAGCCCCAGCATTTT.

This clonotype turned up a few times. V usage is TRBV24-1 and J usage is TRBJ2-5; D possibly uses TRBD1 or TRBD2 (5 bases each). CDR3 length: 20 residues. Germline CDR1 is KGHDR and CDR2 is SFDVKD. V lost 4 bases, J lost 5 bases, and 31 bases lay in between. This CDR3 reads CATSDRFPGDRRKWWETQYF. The CDR3 DNA is TGTGCCACCAGTGACCGGTTCCCCGGGGACCGCCGGAAATGGTGGGAGACCCAGTACTTC.

This clonotype has at least ten counts. The V call is TRBV6-2 or TRBV6-3, the J call TRBJ2-7, with TRBD2 as a possible D gene (5 bases). CDR3 length: 14 residues. Looked up from germline, CDR1 is MNHEY and CDR2 is SVGEGT. The germline V and J ends were trimmed by 8 bases and 4 bases, with 18 bases remaining between them. The CDR3, as DNA: TGTGCCAGCGGAGCAGACTACCCCCGATACGAGCAGTACTTC. It is translated as CASGADYPRYEQYF.

The chain uses TRBV20-1 and TRBJ1-2; 10 bases agree with TRBD1. Germline V gene lookup returns CDR1 DFQATT and CDR2 SNEGSKA (reference sequence). The V and J ends lost 1 base and 4 bases, in that order; junction bases with no gene match: 0. The CDR3 covers 13 residues. CDR3 residues: CSARGTGGYGYTF. The CDR3 DNA reads TGCAGTGCTAGAGGGACAGGGGGCTATGGCTACACCTTC.

V is TRBV4-3 and J is TRBJ2-2; tentatively, D is TRBD1 (6 bases). This CDR3 is built from 16 residues. V was shortened by 1 base and J by 0 bases, with 9 bases between the two germline ends. Germline CDR1 reads LGHNA; CDR2 reads YSLEER. The CDR3 protein is CASSQVKGANTGELFF. The CDR3 DNA reads TGCGCCAGCAGCCAAGTAAAGGGGGCGAACACCGGGGAGCTGTTTTTT.

This clonotype has a handful of counts. J is TRBJ1-2 and V is TRBV29-1; a possible D gene is TRBD1 (6 bases). CDR3 length: 14 amino acids. The ends were cut back, 4 bases at V and 3 bases at J, with 15 bases in the middle. Germline loops: CDR1 SQVTM, CDR2 ANQGSEA. The DNA for the CDR3 is TGCAGCGTTGCAACCCACAGGGACCACTATGGCTACACCTTC. As protein: CSVATHRDHYGYTF.

This clonotype is a singleton in its sample. The chain is built from TRBV7-9 and TRBJ2-3; D is unresolved. Germline values: CDR1 SEHNR, CDR2 FQNEAQ (reference sequence). The CDR3 is 15 residues long. The V and J ends lost 3 bases and 2 bases respectively, with 12 bases between them. CDR3 DNA sequence: TGTGCCAGCAGCTTGGAAGGGCAGGTCACAGATACGCAGTATTTT. Translated, it gives CASSLEGQVTDTQYF.

The V gene is TRBV25-1, the J gene TRBJ2-7; TRBD1 matches 9 bases. Per germline, CDR1 MGHDK and CDR2 SYGVNS. After removal of 5 bases from V and 5 bases from J, the junction contained 7 bases not matched to a gene. CDR3 length equals 14 residues. Here the CDR3 reads CASSKPGQGDEQYF. Written as DNA, the CDR3 is TGTGCCAGCAGTAAGCCGGGACAGGGTGACGAGCAGTACTTC.

The V and J genes are TRBV5-1 and TRBJ2-1, with 15 bases matching TRBD2. CDR3 length equals 19 residues. Germline V gives CDR1 SGHRS, CDR2 YFSETQ. V gave up 2 bases and J gave up 6 bases; unmatched junction bases: 12. DNA of the CDR3: TGCGCCAGCAGCTTCACGATAGGACTAGCGGGGGGGCCGGGCAATGAGCAGTTCTTC. Amino acids: CASSFTIGLAGGPGNEQFF.

This clonotype has only one observation. This sequence joins TRBV12-3 or TRBV12-4 and TRBJ2-5; 10 bases agree with TRBD1. The end of the DNA fits TRBJ2-7 better, so the J call may be wrong. The CDR3 loop spans 15 amino acids. The CDR3 loop reads CASSLDRGPAYEQYF. In DNA, the CDR3 is TGTGCCAGCAGCCTAGACAGGGGGCCAGCCTACGAGCAGTACTTC.

This rearrangement joins TRBV7-2 to TRBJ2-7; tentative D call: TRBD1 (7 bases). Germline V gene data show CDR1 as SGHTA and CDR2 as FQGNSA. This CDR3 has 14 amino acids. V gave up 3 bases and J gave up 4 bases, with 13 bases separating them. In nucleotides, the CDR3 is TGTGCCAGCAGCTTTGGAGGGGGCTGGTACGAGCAGTACTTC. Translating it yields CASSFGGGWYEQYF.

The rearrangement links TRBV6-6 to TRBJ2-7; no firm D call. The CDR3 runs to 15 residues. Looked up from germline, CDR1 is MNHNY and CDR2 is SVGAGI (reference sequence). V dropped 0 bases and J dropped 0 bases, with 9 bases sitting between them. The DNA for the CDR3 is TGTGCCAGCAGTTACTCTACGGTTGTCTCCTACGAGCAGTACTTC. Its protein product is CASSYSTVVSYEQYF.

This chain links TRBV7-3 with TRBJ1-6, with TRBD1 matching over 10 bases. In germline, CDR1 is SGHTA, CDR2 FQGTGA. This CDR3 spans 17 amino acids. With V trimmed by 5 bases and J by 9 bases, 13 bases remained unmatched. CDR3 sequence reads: CASSPGTGAGVGSPLHF. The DNA for the CDR3 is TGTGCCAGCAGCCCCGGGACAGGGGCCGGGGTCGGTTCACCCCTCCACTTT.

With respect to this clonotype: This sequence may be a read error, since a much larger clone differs from it by one base. The chain recombines TRBV28 with TRBJ2-1; no reliable D call. V dropped 3 bases and J dropped 10 bases, with 10 bases sitting between them. The CDR3 is 12 amino acids. CDR1 and CDR2 from the germline V gene are MDHEN and SYDVKM. For the CDR3, the DNA is TGTGCCAGCAGTTTTAGTCGCAGGGAGCAGTTCTTC. It translates to CASSFSRREQFF.

The CDR3 loop reads CASIPGLAGVYQETQYF. The CDR3 nucleotides are TGTGCCAGCATCCCTGGACTAGCGGGGGTTTACCAAGAGACCCAGTACTTC. V and J are TRBV28 and TRBJ2-5; TRBD2 matches at 13 bases. The CDR3 spans 17 residues. Trimming cost V 7 bases and J 0 bases; bases outside gene matches: 8. Germline values: CDR1 MDHEN, CDR2 SYDVKM.

This clonotype appeared a single time. V and J are TRBV4-3 and TRBJ2-1, with 7 bases aligning to TRBD2. J lost 4 bases, V lost 0 bases, and 9 bases had no gene match. Germline assignment: CDR1 LGHNA and CDR2 YSLEER. The CDR3 contains 17 residues. The CDR3 spells CASSQDRASGGYNEQFF. CDR3 in DNA: TGCGCCAGCAGCCAAGATCGGGCTAGCGGTGGTTACAATGAGCAGTTCTTC.

Only a few counts were recorded for this clonotype. The chain recombines TRBV10-3 with TRBJ2-1; 7 positions match TRBD2. The CDR3 is 14 amino acids. The trim removed 11 bases at V and 3 bases at J, leaving 10 bases unmatched. Germline CDR1 reads ENHRY; CDR2 reads SYGVKD. The CDR3 DNA sequence: TGTGCCGTCACGTCGGGGGGTATCTACAATGAGCAGTTCTTC. The encoded protein is CAVTSGGIYNEQFF.

This clonotype was seen only a few times. The chain carries TRBV29-1 and TRBJ2-2; no definite D call. Trimming stripped 8 bases from V and 5 bases from J, with 9 bases between. The CDR3 totals 11 residues. Per germline, CDR1 SQVTM and CDR2 ANQGSEA. The CDR3 region has the DNA TGCAGCATTTCACTTACCGGGGAGCTGTTTTTT. Translation: CSISLTGELFF.